One and the same sample provided the 2 T cell receptor beta chains below, sequenced in a study of OX40 agonist ivuxolimab in advanced cancers. Library preparation was by the immunoSEQ multiplex PCR assay. TCRdb stores this immuneACCESS table with in-frame sequences only. Part of the clones is absent; in the studies checked, under half of the shortfall reflects unresolved V genes, and no reason is known for the rest. This sample lists roughly 20,000 clones; about four fifths were detected once. The biggest ten clones account for roughly a third of the sample. The sample was CD4+ or CD8+ T cells sorted from blood, taken in a trial of the OX40 agonist ivuxolimab. The receptors were gathered from an adult with an advanced solid tumor such as melanoma, head and neck, liver or kidney cancer.

This clone was found once. DNA of the CDR3: TGTGCCACACGACAGTATGGCTACACCTTC. Amino acid sequence: CATRQYGYTF. V and J are TRBV19 and TRBJ1-2; weak D call: TRBD1 (5 bases). Trimming left V 10 bases short and J 5 bases short, with 8 bases between. Germline V gene data show CDR1 as LNHDA and CDR2 as SQIVND (reference sequence). This CDR3 is 10 amino acids long.

This sequence joins TRBV7-9 and TRBJ2-7; D possibly corresponds to TRBD1 (6 bases). Trimming removed 7 bases at V and 6 bases at J, with 13 bases between. Germline V gene lookup returns CDR1 SEHNR and CDR2 FQNEAQ (reference sequence). CDR3 length: 12 residues. CDR3 in DNA: TGTGCCAGCACCCCACAGGGAGTCGAGCAGTACTTC. This gives the protein CASTPQGVEQYF.